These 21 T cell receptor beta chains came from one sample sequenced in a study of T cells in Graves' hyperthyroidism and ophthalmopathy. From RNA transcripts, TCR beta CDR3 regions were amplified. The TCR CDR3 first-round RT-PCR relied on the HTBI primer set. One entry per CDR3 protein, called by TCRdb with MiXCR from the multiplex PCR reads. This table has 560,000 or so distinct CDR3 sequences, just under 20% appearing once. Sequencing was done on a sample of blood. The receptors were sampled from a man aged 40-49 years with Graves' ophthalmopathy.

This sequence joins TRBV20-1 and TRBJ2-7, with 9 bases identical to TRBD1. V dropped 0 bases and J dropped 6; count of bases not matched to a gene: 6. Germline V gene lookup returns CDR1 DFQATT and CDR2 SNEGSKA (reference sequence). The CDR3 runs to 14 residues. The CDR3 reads CSARETGGLGEQYF. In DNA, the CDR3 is TGCAGTGCTAGAGAGACAGGGGGTCTCGGCGAGCAGTACTTC.

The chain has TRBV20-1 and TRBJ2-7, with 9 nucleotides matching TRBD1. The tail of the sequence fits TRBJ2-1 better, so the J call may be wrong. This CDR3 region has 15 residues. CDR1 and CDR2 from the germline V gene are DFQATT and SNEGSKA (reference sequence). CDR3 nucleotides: TGCAGTGTCACTAAGGCCGGGACAGGGAGTTACGAGCAGTTCTTC. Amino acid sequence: CSVTKAGTGSYEQFF.

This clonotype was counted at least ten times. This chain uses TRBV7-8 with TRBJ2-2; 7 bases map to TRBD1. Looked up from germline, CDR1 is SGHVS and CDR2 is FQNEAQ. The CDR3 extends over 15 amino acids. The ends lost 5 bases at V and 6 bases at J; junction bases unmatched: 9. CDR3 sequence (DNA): TGTGCCAGCAGCCGCGACAGGGTCGGGGCCGGGGAGCTGTTTTTT. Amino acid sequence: CASSRDRVGAGELFF.

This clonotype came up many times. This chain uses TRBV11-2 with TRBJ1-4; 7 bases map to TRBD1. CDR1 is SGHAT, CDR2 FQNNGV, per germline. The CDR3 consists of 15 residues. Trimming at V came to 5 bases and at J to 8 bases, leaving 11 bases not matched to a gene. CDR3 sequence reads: CASSPSGQTREKLFF. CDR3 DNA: TGTGCCAGCAGCCCATCGGGACAGACAAGAGAAAAACTGTTTTTT.

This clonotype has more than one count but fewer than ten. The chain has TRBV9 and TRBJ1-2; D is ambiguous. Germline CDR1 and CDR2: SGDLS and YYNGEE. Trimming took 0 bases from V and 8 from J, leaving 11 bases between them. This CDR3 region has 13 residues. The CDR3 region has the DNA TGTGCCAGCAGCGTAGAAGAGGGAGGGGGCTACACCTTC. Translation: CASSVEEGGGYTF.

The CDR3 region has the DNA TGTGCCAGCAGTTTAAGGGACAGGGGGCTAAATCAGCCCCAGCATTTT. It specifies CASSLRDRGLNQPQHF. The gene calls are TRBV28 and TRBJ1-5, with TRBD1 identical over 12 bases. Germline trimming cut 2 bases from V and 4 bases from J; bases unmatched to any gene: 3. Germline values: CDR1 MDHEN, CDR2 SYDVKM. There are 16 residues in the CDR3.

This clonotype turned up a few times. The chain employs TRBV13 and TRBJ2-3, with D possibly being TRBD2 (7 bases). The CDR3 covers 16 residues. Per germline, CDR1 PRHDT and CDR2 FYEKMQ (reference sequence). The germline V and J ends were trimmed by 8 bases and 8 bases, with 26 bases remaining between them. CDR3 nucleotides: TGTGCCAGCGGCGACGGCACGGCCGGGGGGCTAGGTACGCAGTATTTT. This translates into CASGDGTAGGLGTQYF.

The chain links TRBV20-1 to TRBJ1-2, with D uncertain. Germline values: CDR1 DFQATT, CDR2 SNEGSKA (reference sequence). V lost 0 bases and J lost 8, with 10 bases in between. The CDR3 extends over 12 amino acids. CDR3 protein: CSARDPPAGYTF. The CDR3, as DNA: TGCAGTGCTAGAGATCCGCCCGCCGGCTACACCTTC.

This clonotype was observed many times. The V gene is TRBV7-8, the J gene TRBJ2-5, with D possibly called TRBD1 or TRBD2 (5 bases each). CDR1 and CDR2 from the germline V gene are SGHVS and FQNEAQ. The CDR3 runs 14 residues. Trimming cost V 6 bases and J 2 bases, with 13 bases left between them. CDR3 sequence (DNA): TGTGCCAGCAGTCGAGGGTGGGGGCAAGAGACCCAGTACTTC. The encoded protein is CASSRGWGQETQYF. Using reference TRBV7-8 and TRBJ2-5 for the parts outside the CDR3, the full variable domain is GAGVSQSPRYKVAKRGQDVALRCDPISGHVSLFWYQQALGQGPEFLTYFQNEAQLDKSGLPSDRFFAERPEGSVSTLKIQRTQQEDSAVYLCASSRGWGQETQYFGPGTRLLVL.

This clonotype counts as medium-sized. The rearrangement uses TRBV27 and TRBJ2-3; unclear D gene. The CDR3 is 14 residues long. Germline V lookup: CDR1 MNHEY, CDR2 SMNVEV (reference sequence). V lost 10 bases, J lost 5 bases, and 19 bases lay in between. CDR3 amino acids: CATRSGVARDTQYF. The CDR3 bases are TGTGCCACCCGAAGTGGCGTCGCGAGAGATACGCAGTATTTT.

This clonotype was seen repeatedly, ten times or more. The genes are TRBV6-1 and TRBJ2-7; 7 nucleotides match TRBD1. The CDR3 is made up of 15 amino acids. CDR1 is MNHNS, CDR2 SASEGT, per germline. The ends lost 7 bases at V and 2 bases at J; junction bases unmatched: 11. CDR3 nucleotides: TGTGCCAGCACCCCACTGACAGGGCAGGCCTACGAGCAGTACTTC. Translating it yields CASTPLTGQAYEQYF.

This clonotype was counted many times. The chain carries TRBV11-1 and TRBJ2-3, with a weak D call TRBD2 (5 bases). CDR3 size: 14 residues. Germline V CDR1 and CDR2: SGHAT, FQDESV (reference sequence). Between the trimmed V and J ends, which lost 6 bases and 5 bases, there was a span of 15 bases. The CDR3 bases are TGTGCCAGCAGGGCCGGGATCCATCGAGATACGCAGTATTTT. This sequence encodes CASRAGIHRDTQYF.

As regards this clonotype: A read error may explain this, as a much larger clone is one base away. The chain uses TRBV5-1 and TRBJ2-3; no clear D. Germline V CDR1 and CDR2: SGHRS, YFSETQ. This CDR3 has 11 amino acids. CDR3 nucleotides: TGCGCCAGCATAGGCACAAATACGCAGTATTTT. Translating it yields CASIGTNTQYF.

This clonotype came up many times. In DNA form, the CDR3 reads TGCGCCAGCAGCTTGGTGGGGGGAGTCAGCTCCTACAATGAGCAGTTCTTC. It is translated as CASSLVGGVSSYNEQFF. V gene TRBV5-1 combines with J gene TRBJ2-1; maybe TRBD2 (6 bases). Trimming left V 0 bases short and J 0 bases short, with 13 bases between. This CDR3 has 17 residues. CDR1 and CDR2 from the germline V gene are SGHRS and YFSETQ.

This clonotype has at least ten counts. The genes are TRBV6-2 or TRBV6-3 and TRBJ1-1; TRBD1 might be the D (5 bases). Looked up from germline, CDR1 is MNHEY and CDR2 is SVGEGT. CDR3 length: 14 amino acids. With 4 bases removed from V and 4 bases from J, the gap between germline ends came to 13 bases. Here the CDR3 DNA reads TGTGCCAGCAGTTTCCCTCTGGGGGGCACTGAAGCTTTCTTT. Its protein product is CASSFPLGGTEAFF.

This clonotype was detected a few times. The CDR3 nucleotides read TGTGCCAGCAGCTTGGACCCGACCGTTGGCTACACCTTC. It yields the protein CASSLDPTVGYTF. The chain recombines TRBV5-8 with TRBJ1-2, with unresolved D. CDR3 length: 13 residues. CDR1 SGHTS and CDR2 YDEGEE come from the germline V gene. Trimming removed 0 bases at V and 7 bases at J, with 10 bases between. Full variable domain (outside the CDR3, taken from reference TRBV5-8 and TRBJ1-2): EAGVTQSPTHLIKTRGQQATLRCSPISGHTSVYWYQQALGLGLQFLLWYDEGEERNRGNFPPRFSGRQFPNYSSELNVNALELEDSALYLCASSLDPTVGYTFGSGTRLTVV.

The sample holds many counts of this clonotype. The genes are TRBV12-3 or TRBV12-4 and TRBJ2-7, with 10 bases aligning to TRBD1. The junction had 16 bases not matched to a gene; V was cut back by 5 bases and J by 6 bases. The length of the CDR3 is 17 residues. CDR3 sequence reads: CASSPSIGGQGLVEQYF. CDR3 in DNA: TGTGCCAGCAGTCCATCTATCGGGGGACAGGGGCTGGTCGAGCAGTACTTC.

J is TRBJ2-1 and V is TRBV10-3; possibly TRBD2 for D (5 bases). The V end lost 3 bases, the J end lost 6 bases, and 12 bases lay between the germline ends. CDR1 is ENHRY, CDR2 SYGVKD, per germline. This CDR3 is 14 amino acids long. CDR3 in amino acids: CAISDSRASNEQFF. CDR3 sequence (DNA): TGTGCCATCAGTGATTCGAGGGCTAGCAATGAGCAGTTCTTC.

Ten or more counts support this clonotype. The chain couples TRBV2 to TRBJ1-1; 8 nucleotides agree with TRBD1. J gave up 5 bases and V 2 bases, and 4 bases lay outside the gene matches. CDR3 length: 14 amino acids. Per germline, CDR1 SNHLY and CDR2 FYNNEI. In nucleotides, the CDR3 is TGTGCCAGCAGTGAACAGGGGGCAGGAACTGAAGCTTTCTTT. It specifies CASSEQGAGTEAFF. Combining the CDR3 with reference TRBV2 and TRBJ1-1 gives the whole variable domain EPEVTQTPSHQVTQMGQEVILRCVPISNHLYFYWYRQILGQKVEFLVSFYNNEISEKSEIFDDQFSVERPDGSNFTLKIRSTKLEDSAMYFCASSEQGAGTEAFFGQGTRLTVV.

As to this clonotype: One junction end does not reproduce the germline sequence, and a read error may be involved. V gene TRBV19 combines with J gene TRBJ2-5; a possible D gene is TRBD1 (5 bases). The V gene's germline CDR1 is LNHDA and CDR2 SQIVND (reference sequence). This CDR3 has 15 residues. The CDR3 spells CASGMEGDRRETQYF. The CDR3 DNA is TGTGCCAGTGGTATGGAAGGGGATAGGAGAGAGACCCAGTACTTC. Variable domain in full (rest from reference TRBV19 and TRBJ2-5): DGGITQSPKYLFRKEGQNVTLSCEQNLNHDAMYWYRQDPGQGLRLIYYSQIVNDFQKGDIAEGYSVSREKKESFPLTVTSAQKNPTAFYLCASGMEGDRRETQYFGPGTRLLVL.

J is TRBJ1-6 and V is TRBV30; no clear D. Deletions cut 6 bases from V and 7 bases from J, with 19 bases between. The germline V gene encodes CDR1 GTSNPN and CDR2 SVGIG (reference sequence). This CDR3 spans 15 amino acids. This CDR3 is CACHQRLRSNSPLHF. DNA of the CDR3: TGTGCCTGTCACCAGCGTCTTCGTTCAAATTCACCCCTCCACTTT.